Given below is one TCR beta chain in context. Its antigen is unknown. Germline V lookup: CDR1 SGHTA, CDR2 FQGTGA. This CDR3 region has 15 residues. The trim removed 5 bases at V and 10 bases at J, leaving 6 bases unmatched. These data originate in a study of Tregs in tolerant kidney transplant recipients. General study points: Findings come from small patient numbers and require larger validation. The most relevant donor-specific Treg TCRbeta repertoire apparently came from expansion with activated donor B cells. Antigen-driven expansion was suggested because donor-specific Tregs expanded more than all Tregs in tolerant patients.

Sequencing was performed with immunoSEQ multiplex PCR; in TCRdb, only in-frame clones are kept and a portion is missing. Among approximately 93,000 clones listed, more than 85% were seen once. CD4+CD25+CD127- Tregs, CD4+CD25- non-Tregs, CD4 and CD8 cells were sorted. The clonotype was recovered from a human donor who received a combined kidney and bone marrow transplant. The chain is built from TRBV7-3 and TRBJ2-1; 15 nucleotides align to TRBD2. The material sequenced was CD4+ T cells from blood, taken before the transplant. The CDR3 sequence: CASSPGTSGRTEQFF. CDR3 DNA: TGTGCCAGCAGCCCCGGGACTAGCGGGAGGACAGAGCAGTTCTTC.